These T cell receptor beta chains were read from a single sample in a study of blood T cell repertoires in COVID-19. Assay: immunoSEQ multiplex PCR; the TCRdb copy retains only in-frame clones and omits some. The sample holds tens of thousands of clones; approximately 90% are singletons and the top ten take about a sixth. Specimen: peripheral blood. Source of these receptors: a woman aged 60-70 years with COVID-19, enrolled during active disease. The CDR3 runs from the conserved cysteine through the conserved F or W. The order of the fields is J gene, V gene, clone size, D gene, CDR3 DNA, CDR3 protein. The D gene is left open where the match is weak. Not all rows give a size; the values are once, few, many and, for expanded clones, a class.

j_call: TRBJ2-2; v_call: TRBV9; clone_size: .; d_call: .; cdr3_nt: TGTGCCAGCAGCGCCCCTATAGGTAGCGTGGGGTACACCGGGGAGCTGTTTTTT; cdr3_aa: CASSAPIGSVGYTGELFF
j_call: TRBJ2-7; v_call: TRBV3-1/TRBV3-2; clone_size: .; d_call: .; cdr3_nt: TGTGCCAGCTCTCGGGGTGGAACTTTCTACGAGCAGTACTTC; cdr3_aa: CASSRGGTFYEQYF
j_call: TRBJ2-5; v_call: TRBV7-3; clone_size: .; d_call: .; cdr3_nt: TGTGCCAGCAGCTTATTTGGGGGGTCAGAGACCCAGTACTTC; cdr3_aa: CASSLFGGSETQYF
j_call: TRBJ1-2; v_call: TRBV7-9; clone_size: .; d_call: .; cdr3_nt: TGTGCCAGCAGAGAGGGGGATGGCGGCTACACCTTC; cdr3_aa: CASREGDGGYTF
j_call: TRBJ1-2; v_call: TRBV11-3; clone_size: .; d_call: .; cdr3_nt: TGTGCCAGCAGCCAACAGGGTTATGGCTACACCTTC; cdr3_aa: CASSQQGYGYTF
j_call: TRBJ1-1; v_call: TRBV19; clone_size: .; d_call: TRBD1; cdr3_nt: TGTGCCAGTAGTATCCCGACAGGGGTCACTGAAGCTTTCTTT; cdr3_aa: CASSIPTGVTEAFF
j_call: TRBJ1-4; v_call: TRBV5-4; clone_size: .; d_call: TRBD1; cdr3_nt: TGTGCCAGCAGCAGCGGGACAGGGGCAACTAATGAAAAACTGTTTTTT; cdr3_aa: CASSSGTGATNEKLFF
j_call: TRBJ1-1; v_call: TRBV5-1; clone_size: once; d_call: TRBD1; cdr3_nt: TGCGCCAGCAGCCTTCAGGGGGGCACTGAAGCTTTCTTT; cdr3_aa: CASSLQGGTEAFF
j_call: TRBJ2-1; v_call: TRBV4-2; clone_size: .; d_call: TRBD2; cdr3_nt: TGTGCCAGCAGCCAAGGGACTAGCGGGGGGGCCGGCAATGAGCAGTTCTTC; cdr3_aa: CASSQGTSGGAGNEQFF
j_call: TRBJ2-2; v_call: TRBV6-5; clone_size: .; d_call: TRBD1; cdr3_nt: TGTGCCAGCAGTTACCCCACAGGGGGCAGGACCGGGGAGCTGTTTTTT; cdr3_aa: CASSYPTGGRTGELFF
j_call: TRBJ1-6; v_call: TRBV6-5; clone_size: .; d_call: TRBD1; cdr3_nt: TGTGCCAGCAGTTACCGTCAGGGGGCTAATTCACCCCTCCACTTT; cdr3_aa: CASSYRQGANSPLHF
j_call: TRBJ1-4; v_call: TRBV19; clone_size: .; d_call: .; cdr3_nt: TGTGCCAGTAGCCAAAACAGCTTTCTGTTTTTT; cdr3_aa: CASSQNSFLFF
j_call: TRBJ2-2; v_call: TRBV7-6; clone_size: .; d_call: TRBD1; cdr3_nt: TGTGCCAGCAGCAAGGGGGCAGGGCTGAACACCGGGGAGCTGTTTTTT; cdr3_aa: CASSKGAGLNTGELFF
j_call: TRBJ1-6; v_call: TRBV30; clone_size: .; d_call: TRBD1; cdr3_nt: TGTGCCTGGCAACTACAGGGGAGACTTAATAATTCACCCCTCCACTTT; cdr3_aa: CAWQLQGRLNNSPLHF
j_call: TRBJ1-1; v_call: TRBV21-1; clone_size: .; d_call: .; cdr3_nt: TGTGCCAGCAACCAACAGGGATACACTGAAGCTTTCTTT; cdr3_aa: CASNQQGYTEAFF
j_call: TRBJ2-7; v_call: TRBV12-5; clone_size: once; d_call: .; cdr3_nt: TGTGCTAGTGGTTTGGACTCCGAGTGGTACGAGCAGTACTTC; cdr3_aa: CASGLDSEWYEQYF
j_call: TRBJ1-1; v_call: TRBV7-2; clone_size: few; d_call: .; cdr3_nt: TGTGCCAGCAGCGTAAGCGCGGTGGCTGAAGCTTTCTTT; cdr3_aa: CASSVSAVAEAFF
j_call: TRBJ2-3; v_call: TRBV27; clone_size: .; d_call: .; cdr3_nt: TGTGCCAGCAGTTCCAGGGAAGCAGATACGCAGTATTTT; cdr3_aa: CASSSREADTQYF
j_call: TRBJ1-2; v_call: TRBV27; clone_size: .; d_call: TRBD1; cdr3_nt: TGTGCCAGCAGTCGACACAGGGGAGACTATGGCTACACCTTC; cdr3_aa: CASSRHRGDYGYTF
j_call: TRBJ2-1; v_call: TRBV19; clone_size: .; d_call: .; cdr3_nt: TGTGCCAGTAGTATAGGGGGCGATGAGCAGTTCTTC; cdr3_aa: CASSIGGDEQFF
j_call: TRBJ2-2; v_call: TRBV6-1; clone_size: .; d_call: TRBD2; cdr3_nt: TGTGCCAGCAGTGAAACTAGCGGGGGGATCACCGGGGAGCTGTTTTTT; cdr3_aa: CASSETSGGITGELFF
j_call: TRBJ2-3; v_call: TRBV6-6; clone_size: .; d_call: .; cdr3_nt: TGTGCCAGCAGACCAGGTGGAGATACGCAGTATTTT; cdr3_aa: CASRPGGDTQYF
j_call: TRBJ1-6; v_call: TRBV7-6; clone_size: .; d_call: .; cdr3_nt: TGTGCCAGCAGCTTTTCAGGGGTAGATTCACCCCTCCACTTT; cdr3_aa: CASSFSGVDSPLHF
j_call: TRBJ1-2; v_call: TRBV5-1; clone_size: .; d_call: TRBD1; cdr3_nt: TGCGCCAGCAGCGCCCCTGGGACAGGGTCGGTTCATGGCTACACCTTC; cdr3_aa: CASSAPGTGSVHGYTF
j_call: TRBJ1-4; v_call: TRBV5-1; clone_size: .; d_call: TRBD1; cdr3_nt: TGCGCCAGCAGCTCGGGGACAGGGGATGAAAAACTGTTTTTT; cdr3_aa: CASSSGTGDEKLFF
j_call: TRBJ1-5; v_call: TRBV7-2; clone_size: .; d_call: .; cdr3_nt: TGTGCCAGCAGCTTCAGGGATCAGCCCCAGCATTTT; cdr3_aa: CASSFRDQPQHF
j_call: TRBJ1-1; v_call: TRBV2; clone_size: .; d_call: TRBD1; cdr3_nt: TGTGCCAGCAGTGACAGGGGGCAATACACTGAAGCTTTCTTT; cdr3_aa: CASSDRGQYTEAFF
j_call: TRBJ1-5; v_call: TRBV29-1; clone_size: .; d_call: .; cdr3_nt: TGCAGCGCCTCGAAAGGGGGAGTCGGTCAGCCCCAGCATTTT; cdr3_aa: CSASKGGVGQPQHF
j_call: TRBJ1-4; v_call: TRBV29-1; clone_size: once; d_call: TRBD1; cdr3_nt: TGCAGCGTTGACCAGACAGGGGCCCGCGAAAAACTGTTTTTT; cdr3_aa: CSVDQTGAREKLFF
j_call: TRBJ1-5; v_call: TRBV25-1; clone_size: .; d_call: .; cdr3_nt: TGTGCCAGCAGTGAATATGAGACAGCTCCGGATAGCAATCAGCCCCAGCATTTT; cdr3_aa: CASSEYETAPDSNQPQHF
j_call: TRBJ2-7; v_call: TRBV2; clone_size: .; d_call: .; cdr3_nt: TGTGCCAGCAAGACCACAGGGTACGGGTACGAGCAGTACTTC; cdr3_aa: CASKTTGYGYEQYF
j_call: TRBJ2-7; v_call: TRBV19; clone_size: .; d_call: TRBD1; cdr3_nt: TGTGCCAGTAGGCCCACCGGGACAGGACTCTACGAGCAGTACTTC; cdr3_aa: CASRPTGTGLYEQYF
j_call: TRBJ2-7; v_call: TRBV6-5; clone_size: .; d_call: .; cdr3_nt: TGTGCCAGCAGTTACCGATACCAGGGGTACGAGCAGTACTTC; cdr3_aa: CASSYRYQGYEQYF
j_call: TRBJ1-1; v_call: TRBV27; clone_size: .; d_call: .; cdr3_nt: TGTGCCACCAGCCTGGAGGGTTATACCACTGAAGCTTTCTTT; cdr3_aa: CATSLEGYTTEAFF
j_call: TRBJ1-2; v_call: TRBV19; clone_size: once; d_call: TRBD1; cdr3_nt: TGTGCCAGTATCCCCCGGGTCAGGGGGCGAGGTGGCTACACCTTC; cdr3_aa: CASIPRVRGRGGYTF
j_call: TRBJ2-7; v_call: TRBV5-6; clone_size: .; d_call: TRBD1; cdr3_nt: TGTGCCAGCAGCTTTCAGCACAGGGGTATAGAGCAGTACTTC; cdr3_aa: CASSFQHRGIEQYF
j_call: TRBJ2-1; v_call: TRBV5-6; clone_size: .; d_call: .; cdr3_nt: TGTGCCAGCAGCTTCTTGCAGGGAACTAATGAGCAGTTCTTC; cdr3_aa: CASSFLQGTNEQFF
j_call: TRBJ2-1; v_call: TRBV27; clone_size: once; d_call: .; cdr3_nt: TGTGCCAGCAGGACAAGACAGGTGAGCTCCTACAATGAGCAGTTCTTC; cdr3_aa: CASRTRQVSSYNEQFF
j_call: TRBJ2-7; v_call: TRBV7-2; clone_size: .; d_call: TRBD2; cdr3_nt: TGTGCCAGCAGCTTCACTAGCGGGGGTTCCTACGAGCAGTACTTC; cdr3_aa: CASSFTSGGSYEQYF
j_call: TRBJ2-3; v_call: TRBV5-1; clone_size: .; d_call: .; cdr3_nt: TGCGCCAGCAGCTCACGACAGGGCACAGATACGCAGTATTTT; cdr3_aa: CASSSRQGTDTQYF
j_call: TRBJ1-4; v_call: TRBV7-9; clone_size: .; d_call: TRBD1; cdr3_nt: TGTGCCAGCAGCCCGCAGGGGGTCTCTAATGAAAAACTGTTTTTT; cdr3_aa: CASSPQGVSNEKLFF
j_call: TRBJ2-7; v_call: TRBV4-1; clone_size: .; d_call: TRBD2; cdr3_nt: TGCGCCAGCAGCCAGCTACTAGCGGGGGGGTTCGAGCAGTACTTC; cdr3_aa: CASSQLLAGGFEQYF
j_call: TRBJ2-7; v_call: TRBV4-2; clone_size: .; d_call: TRBD2; cdr3_nt: TGTGCCAGCAGCCAGCCCCGGGGTAGCGGGGGGTATGGGCAGTACTTC; cdr3_aa: CASSQPRGSGGYGQYF
j_call: TRBJ2-3; v_call: TRBV27; clone_size: .; d_call: TRBD1; cdr3_nt: TGTGCCAGCAGTGCCAAACCGGGACAGCGGCAGTATTTT; cdr3_aa: CASSAKPGQRQYF
j_call: TRBJ2-5; v_call: TRBV19; clone_size: .; d_call: TRBD1; cdr3_nt: TGTGCCAGTCGACAGGGAAGGCGGGAGACCCAGTACTTC; cdr3_aa: CASRQGRRETQYF
j_call: TRBJ2-5; v_call: TRBV7-9; clone_size: once; d_call: .; cdr3_nt: TGTGCCAGCAGCCAGACAGTACAAGAGACCCAGTACTTC; cdr3_aa: CASSQTVQETQYF
j_call: TRBJ2-1; v_call: TRBV10-3; clone_size: .; d_call: TRBD1; cdr3_nt: TGTGCCATCAGTGAGGTGACAGGGGGCAGGGATGAGCAGTTCTTC; cdr3_aa: CAISEVTGGRDEQFF
j_call: TRBJ1-3; v_call: TRBV15; clone_size: .; d_call: .; cdr3_nt: TGTGCCACCAGCAAGCGGGGCGGTGGAAACACCATATATTTT; cdr3_aa: CATSKRGGGNTIYF
j_call: TRBJ2-2; v_call: TRBV5-1; clone_size: .; d_call: .; cdr3_nt: TGCGCCAGCAGACAGGGTACGACCGGGGAGCTGTTTTTT; cdr3_aa: CASRQGTTGELFF
j_call: TRBJ2-5; v_call: TRBV5-5; clone_size: .; d_call: TRBD2; cdr3_nt: TGTGCCAGCAGCGGAGCGGGGGGAGAGGAGACCCAGTACTTC; cdr3_aa: CASSGAGGEETQYF
j_call: TRBJ2-3; v_call: TRBV4-3; clone_size: .; d_call: TRBD2; cdr3_nt: TGCGCCAGCAGCCCCGGACTAGCGGAAGATACGCAGTATTTT; cdr3_aa: CASSPGLAEDTQYF